The 16 T cell receptor beta chains below come from one sample, sequenced in a study of shared clonotypes between healthy human individuals. The protocol was immunoSEQ multiplex PCR, while the TCRdb copy is restricted to in-frame clones and leaves out a portion. The sample records some 2,100,000 clones, approximately 96% being singletons. Sequenced: naive CD4+ T cells sorted from blood. This sample's subset: CD45RA+ positively selected. These receptors were obtained from a man aged 18 to 29 in good health.

The chain links TRBV6-1 to TRBJ2-3; possibly TRBD1 for D (5 bases). The CDR3 covers 15 residues. Per the germline V gene, CDR1 is MNHNS and CDR2 is SASEGT. Trimming cost V 7 bases and J 1 base, with 15 bases left between them. CDR3 residues: CASKARARGTDTQYF. Here the CDR3 DNA reads TGTGCCAGCAAGGCCAGGGCCAGAGGCACAGATACGCAGTATTTT.

J is TRBJ2-2 and V is TRBV5-1, with TRBD2 as a possible D gene (6 bases). CDR1 and CDR2 (germline): SGHRS, YFSETQ. This CDR3 comprises 16 residues. Trimming cost V 1 base and J 6 bases, with 16 bases left between them. In nucleotides, the CDR3 is TGCGCCAGCAGCTTGACCCCGGGAGATTCTTCCGGGGAGCTGTTTTTT. It yields the protein CASSLTPGDSSGELFF.

The CDR3 protein is CASSPDSAEAFF. CDR3 sequence (DNA): TGTGCCAGCAGTCCAGACAGCGCTGAAGCTTTCTTT. The chain has TRBV2 and TRBJ1-1, with D perhaps matching TRBD1 (5 bases). Germline CDR1 and CDR2: SNHLY and FYNNEI. The CDR3 extends over 12 amino acids. Trimming shortened V by 5 bases and J by 6 bases, and 10 bases separated the two germline ends.

A single count supports this clone. The chain joins TRBV5-5 to TRBJ2-7, with TRBD1 matching over 8 bases. Germline V gene lookup returns CDR1 SGHKS and CDR2 YYEKEE (reference sequence). The CDR3 contains 16 residues. The trim removed 4 bases at V and 5 bases at J, leaving 14 bases unmatched. CDR3 sequence: CASSPLWTGQSDEQYF. The CDR3 DNA follows: TGTGCCAGCAGCCCTCTTTGGACAGGGCAGTCTGACGAGCAGTACTTC.

The genes are TRBV10-3 and TRBJ2-2; 8 bases match TRBD1. The CDR3 spans 15 residues. Germline-derived CDR1 and CDR2 are ENHRY and SYGVKD. The trim removed 11 bases at V and 4 bases at J, leaving 12 bases unmatched. DNA for the CDR3: TGTGCCGTCGGCGGACAGGGAATGAGCACCGGGGAGCTGTTTTTT. This codes for CAVGGQGMSTGELFF.

The rearrangement uses TRBV13 and TRBJ1-1; TRBD1 is a possible D gene (6 bases). Germline values: CDR1 PRHDT, CDR2 FYEKMQ (reference sequence). The V end lost 5 bases, the J end lost 1 base, and 8 bases lay between the germline ends. The CDR3 loop spans 13 amino acids. The CDR3 DNA is TGTGCCAGCAGCAGGGACACGAACACTGAAGCTTTCTTT. Translation: CASSRDTNTEAFF.

As to this clone: Other DNA sequences from this sample encode an identical CDR3 as well. The V gene is TRBV18, the J gene TRBJ2-7; D is undetermined. Per germline, CDR1 KGHSH and CDR2 LQKENI. The CDR3 spans 13 residues. Trimming removed 3 bases at V and 1 base at J, with 7 bases between. CDR3 amino acids: CASSPLSSYEQYF. The CDR3 DNA sequence: TGTGCCAGCTCACCCCTAAGTTCCTACGAGCAGTACTTC.

This chain uses TRBV28 with TRBJ2-7; perhaps TRBD1 as D (7 bases). The V gene lost 3 bases and the J gene lost 0 bases, with 15 bases spanning the gap. From germline, CDR1 is MDHEN and CDR2 SYDVKM. This CDR3 has 16 residues. Here the CDR3 reads CASSLLGQGGSYEQYF. For the CDR3, the DNA is TGTGCCAGCAGTTTGCTGGGGCAGGGGGGCTCCTACGAGCAGTACTTC.

V gene TRBV19 combines with J gene TRBJ2-3; 9 bases are shared with TRBD1. Germline CDR1 reads LNHDA; CDR2 reads SQIVND (reference sequence). The CDR3 totals 17 residues. Trimming removed 7 bases from V and 6 bases from J; junction bases left unmatched: 17. The CDR3 DNA sequence: TGTGCCAGTACCCCCGCCCCCGGGACAGGGCTTAAGGATACGCAGTATTTT. It yields the protein CASTPAPGTGLKDTQYF. Supplemented by reference TRBV19 and TRBJ2-3, the full variable domain reads DGGITQSPKYLFRKEGQNVTLSCEQNLNHDAMYWYRQDPGQGLRLIYYSQIVNDFQKGDIAEGYSVSREKKESFPLTVTSAQKNPTAFYLCASTPAPGTGLKDTQYFGPGTRLTVL.

V is TRBV10-3 and J is TRBJ2-1, with a possible D match to TRBD1 (6 bases). In germline, CDR1 is ENHRY, CDR2 SYGVKD. This CDR3 has 14 residues. The germline V and J ends were trimmed by 0 bases and 8 bases, with 11 bases remaining between them. CDR3 nucleotides: TGTGCCATCAGTGAGTCAGGACAGTCCCATGAGCAGTTCTTC. It encodes CAISESGQSHEQFF.

The chain has TRBV27 and TRBJ2-4; no firm D call. This CDR3 has 16 amino acids. V lost 0 bases to trimming and J lost 4 bases, with 13 bases between them. Germline CDR1 is MNHEY and CDR2 is SMNVEV (reference sequence). The CDR3, as DNA: TGTGCCAGCAGTTTATCGTTTGAAGGGCGGAAAAACATTCAGTACTTC. Its translation is CASSLSFEGRKNIQYF.

This chain uses TRBV28 with TRBJ2-7; D possibly uses TRBD1 or TRBD2 (5 bases each). The CDR3 consists of 15 residues. The germline V gene encodes CDR1 MDHEN and CDR2 SYDVKM. Trimming removed 3 bases at V and 1 base at J, with 13 bases between. The CDR3 loop is CASSLVGADSYEQYF. CDR3 nucleotide sequence: TGTGCCAGCAGTTTGGTCGGGGCAGATTCCTACGAGCAGTACTTC. The whole variable domain, filled in from reference TRBV28 and TRBJ2-7, reads DVKVTQSSRYLVKRTGEKVFLECVQDMDHENMFWYRQDPGLGLRLIYFSYDVKMKEKGDIPEGYSVSREKKERFSLILESASTNQTSMYLCASSLVGADSYEQYFGPGTRLTVT.

The V and J genes are TRBV30 and TRBJ2-7; D call uncertain. The CDR3 covers 13 residues. The V end lost 4 bases, the J end lost 0 bases, and 10 bases lay between the germline ends. CDR1 GTSNPN and CDR2 SVGIG come from the germline V gene (reference sequence). CDR3 DNA sequence: TGTGCCTGGACTAGATTGCCCTCCTACGAGCAGTACTTC. This encodes CAWTRLPSYEQYF.

The chain employs TRBV6-1 and TRBJ1-6, with 9 bases fitting TRBD1. J was trimmed by 9 bases and V by 3 bases; bases with no gene match: 6. The V gene's germline CDR1 is MNHNS and CDR2 SASEGT. The CDR3 contains 15 residues. The DNA of the CDR3 is TGTGCCAGCAGTGAGTTGACAGGGGGTAGTTCACCCCTCCACTTT. Amino acids: CASSELTGGSSPLHF.

The chain combines TRBV30 with TRBJ2-5, with D perhaps being TRBD1 or TRBD2 (5 bases each). The V end lost 3 bases, the J end lost 8 bases, and 16 bases lay between the germline ends. CDR1 and CDR2 (germline): GTSNPN, SVGIG (reference sequence). The CDR3 has 13 residues. The CDR3, as DNA: TGTGCCTGGAGAGGGGCCGGGAAGGAAACCCAGTACTTC. Translation: CAWRGAGKETQYF. The whole variable domain, filled in from reference TRBV30 and TRBJ2-5, reads SQTIHQWPATLVQPVGSPLSLECTVEGTSNPNLYWYRQAAGRGLQLLFYSVGIGQISSEVPQNLSASRPQDRQFILSSKKLLLSDSGFYLCAWRGAGKETQYFGPGTRLLVL.

V usage is TRBV5-4 and J usage is TRBJ1-1; D gene ambiguous. Between the trimmed V and J ends, which lost 0 bases and 6 bases, there was a span of 9 bases. Germline CDR1 SGHNT, CDR2 YYREEE (reference sequence). CDR3 size: 13 residues. CDR3: CASSLDPLAEAFF. The CDR3 region has the DNA TGTGCCAGCAGCTTGGATCCCCTAGCTGAAGCTTTCTTT.